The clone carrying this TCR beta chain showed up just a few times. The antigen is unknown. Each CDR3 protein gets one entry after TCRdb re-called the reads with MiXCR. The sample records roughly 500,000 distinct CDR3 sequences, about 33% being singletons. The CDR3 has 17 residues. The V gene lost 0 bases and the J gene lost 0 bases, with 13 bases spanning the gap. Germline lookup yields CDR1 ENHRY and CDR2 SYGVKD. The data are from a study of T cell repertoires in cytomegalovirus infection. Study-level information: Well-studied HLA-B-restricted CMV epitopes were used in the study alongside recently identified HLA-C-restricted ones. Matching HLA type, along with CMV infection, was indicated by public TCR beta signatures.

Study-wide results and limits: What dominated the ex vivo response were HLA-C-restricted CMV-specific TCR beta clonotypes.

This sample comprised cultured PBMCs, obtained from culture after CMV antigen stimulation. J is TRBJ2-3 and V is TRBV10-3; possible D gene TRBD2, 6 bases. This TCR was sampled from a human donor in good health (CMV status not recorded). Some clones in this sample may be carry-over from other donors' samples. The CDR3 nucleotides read TGTGCCATCAGTGAGTCGATACCCGGGGGAAGCACAGATACGCAGTATTTT. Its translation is CAISESIPGGSTDTQYF.